This is a list of T cell receptor beta chains from one sample in a study of T cells expressing NK-cell markers. TCRdb reanalyzed the 5' RACE reads, giving one entry per CDR3 protein sequence and no DNA. The sample's table shows several thousand distinct CDR3 sequences. The specimen sequenced was blood T cells: a sorted CD56 or NKG2C T cell subset, CD4+ or CD8+ T cells, or bulk PBMC T cells (not recorded which). The receptors were sampled from a man younger than 35 in good health. Each CDR3 is given with its conserved first and last residue. Where a row states a size, it is once, few, many or the class of an expanded clone; other rows omit it.

v_call	j_call	clone_size	cdr3_aa
TRBV10-3	TRBJ2-1	-	CAIRDNEGRAYNEQFF
TRBV5-1	TRBJ2-1	-	CASSSADRGDEQFF
TRBV28	TRBJ2-1	medium-sized	CASSRTGEYNEQFF
TRBV4-1	TRBJ1-2	-	CASSQDGGTLGSGGYTF
TRBV11-2	TRBJ2-3	-	CASSTISGSADTQYF
TRBV4-2	TRBJ2-6	-	CASSPTGEVAGANVLTF
TRBV12-3/TRBV12-4	TRBJ2-7	-	CASSPQGDIPIEQYF
TRBV20-1	TRBJ2-5	-	CSAILAGVQETQYF
TRBV18	TRBJ2-1	-	CASSPQHEQFF
TRBV7-9	TRBJ2-5	-	CASSEGETQYF
TRBV7-9	TRBJ2-2	-	CASSFYSIGELFF
TRBV6-1	TRBJ1-1	-	CASSAGTEGTEAFF
TRBV6-1	TRBJ2-1	medium-sized	CASSEVLDGGNEQFF
TRBV5-1	TRBJ2-1	-	CASSLRRQGHSNEQFF
TRBV10-1	TRBJ2-6	-	CASSEDSSGANVLTF
TRBV4-1	TRBJ2-2	-	CASSPGQGVNTGELFF
TRBV29-1	TRBJ2-1	-	CSVEEVTGLAGGHSYNEQFF
TRBV11-2	TRBJ1-5	-	CASSLDRGWNQPQHF